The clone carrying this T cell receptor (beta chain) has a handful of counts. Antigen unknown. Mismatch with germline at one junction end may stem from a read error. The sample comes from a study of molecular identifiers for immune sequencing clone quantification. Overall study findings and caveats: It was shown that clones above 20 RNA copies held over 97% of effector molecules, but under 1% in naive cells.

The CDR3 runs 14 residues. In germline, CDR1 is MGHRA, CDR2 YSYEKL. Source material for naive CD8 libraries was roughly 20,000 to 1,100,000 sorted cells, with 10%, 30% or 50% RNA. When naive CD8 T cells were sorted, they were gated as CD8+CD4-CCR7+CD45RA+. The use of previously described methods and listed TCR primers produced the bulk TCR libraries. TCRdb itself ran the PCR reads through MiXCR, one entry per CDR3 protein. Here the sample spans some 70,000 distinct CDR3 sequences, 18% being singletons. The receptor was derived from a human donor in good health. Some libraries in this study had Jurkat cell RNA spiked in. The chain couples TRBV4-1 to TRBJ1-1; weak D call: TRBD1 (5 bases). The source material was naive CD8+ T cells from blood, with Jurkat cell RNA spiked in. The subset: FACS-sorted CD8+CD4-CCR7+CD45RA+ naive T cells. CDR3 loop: CASSQGALDTGAFF. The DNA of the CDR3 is TGCGCCAGCAGCCAAGGAGCGCTGGACACTGGAGCTTTCTTT.